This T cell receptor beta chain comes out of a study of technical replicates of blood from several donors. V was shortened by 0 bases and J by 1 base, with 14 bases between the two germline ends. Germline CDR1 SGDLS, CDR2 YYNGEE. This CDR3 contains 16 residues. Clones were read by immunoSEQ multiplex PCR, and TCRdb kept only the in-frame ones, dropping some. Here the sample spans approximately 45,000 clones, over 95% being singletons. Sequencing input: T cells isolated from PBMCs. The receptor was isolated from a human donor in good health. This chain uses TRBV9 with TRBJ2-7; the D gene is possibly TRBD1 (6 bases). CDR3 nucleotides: TGTGCCAGCAGCGTAGAGGCAGGGGAAGGGTCCTACGAGCAGTACTTC. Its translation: CASSVEAGEGSYEQYF.